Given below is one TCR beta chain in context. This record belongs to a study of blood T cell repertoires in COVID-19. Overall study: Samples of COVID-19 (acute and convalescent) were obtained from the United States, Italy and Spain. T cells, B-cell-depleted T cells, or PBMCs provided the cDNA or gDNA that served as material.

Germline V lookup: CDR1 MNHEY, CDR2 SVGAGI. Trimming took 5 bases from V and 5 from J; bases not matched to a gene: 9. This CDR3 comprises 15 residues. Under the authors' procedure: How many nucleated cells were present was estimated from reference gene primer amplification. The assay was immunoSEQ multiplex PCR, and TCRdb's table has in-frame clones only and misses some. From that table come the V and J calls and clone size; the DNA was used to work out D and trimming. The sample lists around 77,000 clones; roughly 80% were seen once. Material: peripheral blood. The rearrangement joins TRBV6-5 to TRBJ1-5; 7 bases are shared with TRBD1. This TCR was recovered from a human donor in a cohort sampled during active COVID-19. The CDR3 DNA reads TGTGCCAGCAGTCGCCAATACAGGGGTGATCAGCCCCAGCATTTT. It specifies CASSRQYRGDQPQHF.